This is a list of T cell receptor beta chains from one sample in a study of tumor and adjacent non-tumor tissue in lung cancer. In TCRdb, the multiplex PCR reads were re-called with MiXCR into one record per CDR3 protein. The repertoire holds about 86,000 distinct CDR3 sequences, with 76% as singletons. The sequencing sample was made of distant non-tumor lung tissue. These TCRs come from a woman in her forties or fifties with non-small cell lung cancer. CDR3s leave out the opening cysteine and the closing phenylalanine or tryptophan. A D gene is named only where the DNA matches it firmly.

>TRBJ2-7|TRBV6-5|-
ASSYGTKSYEQY
>TRBJ1-1|TRBV6-6|-
ASSSPTEGNTEAF
>TRBJ1-5|TRBV4-1|-
ASSQGFRQPQH
>TRBJ2-1|TRBV6-5|TRBD1
AASYSDRIYNEQF
>-|TRBV29-1|-
SVVESGDEQF
>TRBJ2-7|TRBV11-2|-
ASSLTDRAYEQY
>TRBJ2-5|TRBV29-1|-
NVELGTAQETQY
>TRBJ1-1|TRBV29-1|-
SVAHGNYTEAF
>TRBJ2-7|TRBV29-1|-
NVRTDTYEHY
>TRBJ2-7|TRBV14|-
VSSQLHAYEQY
>TRBJ1-1|TRBV6-5|-
ANSYVMNTEAF
>TRBJ2-1|TRBV5-4|-
ASSSPAGNDQF